By its share, the clone carrying this TCR beta chain is medium-sized (0.01 to 0.1%). This specimen comes from a study of immune heterogeneity within non-small cell lung tumors. The CDR3 loop spans 13 amino acids. The V and J ends lost 5 bases and 3 bases, in that order; junction bases with no gene match: 4. CDR1 is DFQATT and CDR2 is SNEGSKA in the germline V gene (reference sequence). The template for each sample was approximately 600 ng of genomic DNA, which had been extracted from bulk tumor tissue. Widely spaced biopsies, several per primary tumor, were obtained at surgery. With untreated, newly diagnosed non-small cell lung cancer, the patients went on to undergo curative surgery. Donors were newly diagnosed non-small cell lung cancer patients having surgery with curative intent. Multiplex PCR with 32 V and 13 J primers amplified TCR beta CDR3. Via MiXCR, TCRdb re-called the multiplex PCR reads, giving one row per CDR3 protein. The top ten hold roughly 21% of the sample, which has 2,500 to 3,000 distinct CDR3 sequences, 25% to 30% seen once.

The material sequenced was lung tumor tissue. V usage is TRBV20-1 and J usage is TRBJ2-3; 8 bases are shared with TRBD2. The clonotype originates from a man aged 55 to 70 with non-small cell lung cancer. CDR3 residues: CSAEREWTDTQYF. The CDR3 DNA follows: TGCAGTGCTGAGCGGGAGTGGACAGATACGCAGTATTTT.